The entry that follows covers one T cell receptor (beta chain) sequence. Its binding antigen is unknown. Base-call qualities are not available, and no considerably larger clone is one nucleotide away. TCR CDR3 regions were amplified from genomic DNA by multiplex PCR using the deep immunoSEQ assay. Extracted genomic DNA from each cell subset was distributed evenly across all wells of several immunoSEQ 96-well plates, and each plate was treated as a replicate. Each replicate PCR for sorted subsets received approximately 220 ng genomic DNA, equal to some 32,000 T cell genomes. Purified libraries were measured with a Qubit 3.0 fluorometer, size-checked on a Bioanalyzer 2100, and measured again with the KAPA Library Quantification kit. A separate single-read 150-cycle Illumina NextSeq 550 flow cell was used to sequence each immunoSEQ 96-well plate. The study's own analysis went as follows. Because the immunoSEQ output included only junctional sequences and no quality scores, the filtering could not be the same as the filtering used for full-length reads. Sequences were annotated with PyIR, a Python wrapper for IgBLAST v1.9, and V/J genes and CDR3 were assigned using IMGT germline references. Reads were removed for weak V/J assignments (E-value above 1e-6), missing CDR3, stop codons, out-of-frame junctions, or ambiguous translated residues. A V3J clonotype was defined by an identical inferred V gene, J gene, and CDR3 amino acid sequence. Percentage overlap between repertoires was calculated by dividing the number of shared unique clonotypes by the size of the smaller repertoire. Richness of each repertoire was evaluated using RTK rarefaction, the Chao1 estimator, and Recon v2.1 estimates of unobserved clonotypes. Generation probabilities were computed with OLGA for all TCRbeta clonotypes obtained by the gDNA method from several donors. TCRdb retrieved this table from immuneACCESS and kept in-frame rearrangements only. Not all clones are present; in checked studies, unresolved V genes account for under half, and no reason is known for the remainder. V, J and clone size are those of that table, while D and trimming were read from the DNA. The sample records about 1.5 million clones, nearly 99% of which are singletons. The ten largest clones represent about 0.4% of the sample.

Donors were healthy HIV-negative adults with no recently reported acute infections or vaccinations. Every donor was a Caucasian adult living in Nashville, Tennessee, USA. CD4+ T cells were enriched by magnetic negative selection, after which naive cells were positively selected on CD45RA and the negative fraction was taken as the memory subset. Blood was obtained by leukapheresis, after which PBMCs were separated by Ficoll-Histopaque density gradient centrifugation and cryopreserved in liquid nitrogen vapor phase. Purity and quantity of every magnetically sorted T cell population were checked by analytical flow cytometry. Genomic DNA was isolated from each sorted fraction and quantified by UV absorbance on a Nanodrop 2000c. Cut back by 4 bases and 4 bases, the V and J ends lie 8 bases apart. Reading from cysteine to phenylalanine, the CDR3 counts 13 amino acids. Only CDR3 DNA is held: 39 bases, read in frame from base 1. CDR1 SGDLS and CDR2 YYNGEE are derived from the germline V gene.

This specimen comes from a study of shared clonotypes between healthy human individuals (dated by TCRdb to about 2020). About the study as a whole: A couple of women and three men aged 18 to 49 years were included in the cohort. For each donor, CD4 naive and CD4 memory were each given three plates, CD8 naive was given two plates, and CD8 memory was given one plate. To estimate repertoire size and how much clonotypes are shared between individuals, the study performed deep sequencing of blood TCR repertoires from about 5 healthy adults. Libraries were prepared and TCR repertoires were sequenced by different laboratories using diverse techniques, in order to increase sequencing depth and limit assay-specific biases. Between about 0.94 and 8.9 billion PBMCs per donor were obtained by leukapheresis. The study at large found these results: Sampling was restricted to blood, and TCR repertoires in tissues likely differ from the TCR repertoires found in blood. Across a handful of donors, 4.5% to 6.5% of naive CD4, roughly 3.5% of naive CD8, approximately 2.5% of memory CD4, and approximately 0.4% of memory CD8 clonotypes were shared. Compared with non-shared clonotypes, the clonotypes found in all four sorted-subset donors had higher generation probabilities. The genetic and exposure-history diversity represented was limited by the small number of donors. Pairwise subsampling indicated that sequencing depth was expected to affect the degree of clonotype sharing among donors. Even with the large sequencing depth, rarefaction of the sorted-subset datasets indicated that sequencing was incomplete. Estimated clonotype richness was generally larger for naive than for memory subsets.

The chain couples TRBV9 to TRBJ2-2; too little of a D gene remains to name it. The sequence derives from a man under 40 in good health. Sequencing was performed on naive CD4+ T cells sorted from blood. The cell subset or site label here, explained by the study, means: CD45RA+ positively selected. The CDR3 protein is CASSRLGTGELFF. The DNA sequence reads TGTGCCAGCAGCCGTCTGGGCACCGGGGAGCTGTTTTTT. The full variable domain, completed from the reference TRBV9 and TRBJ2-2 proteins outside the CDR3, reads DSGVTQTPKHLITATGQRVTLRCSPRSGDLSVYWYQQSLDQGLQFLIQYYNGEERAKGNILERFSAQQFPDLHSELNLSSLELGDSALYFCASSRLGTGELFFGEGSRLTVL.